Reported below is one T cell receptor (beta chain). This CDR3 is also generated by other DNA sequences in the sample. Original analysis: Estimation of nucleated cell counts relied on the amplification of reference gene primers. Generated by immunoSEQ multiplex PCR, the TCRdb table keeps only in-frame clones and is missing some. Clonal size and the V and J genes are those of that table, whereas D and trimming came from the DNA. The sample yields under 250,000 clones, 75% to 90% seen once. These data originate in a study of blood T cell repertoires in COVID-19. Whole-study context: Collection of acute and convalescent COVID-19 samples took place in the United States, Italy and Spain. Sample material is recorded as cDNA or gDNA derived from T cells, B-cell-depleted T cells, or PBMCs.

The germline V gene has CDR1 ENHRY and CDR2 SYGVKD. This CDR3 comprises 13 residues. Trimming left V 2 bases short and J 3 bases short, with 7 bases between. This receptor was taken from a man aged 35 to 55 with acute or convalescent COVID-19. The specimen was peripheral blood. The V gene is TRBV10-3, the J gene TRBJ1-2; D possibly corresponds to TRBD1 (5 bases). This chain's CDR3 is CAISESRDYGYTF. CDR3 bases: TGTGCCATCAGTGAGAGCAGGGACTATGGCTACACCTTC.